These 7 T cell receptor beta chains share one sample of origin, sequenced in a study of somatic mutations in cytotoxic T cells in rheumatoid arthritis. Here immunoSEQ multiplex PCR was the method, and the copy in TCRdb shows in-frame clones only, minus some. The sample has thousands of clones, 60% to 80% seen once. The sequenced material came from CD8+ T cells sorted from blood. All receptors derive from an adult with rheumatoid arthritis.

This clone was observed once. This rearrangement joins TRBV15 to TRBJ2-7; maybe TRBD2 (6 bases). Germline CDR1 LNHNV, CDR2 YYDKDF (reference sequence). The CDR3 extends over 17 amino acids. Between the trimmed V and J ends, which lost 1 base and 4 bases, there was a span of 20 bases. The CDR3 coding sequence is TGTGCCACCAGCAGAGTCGAAGGCGGGGAAATATCGTACGAGCAGTACTTC. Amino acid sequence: CATSRVEGGEISYEQYF. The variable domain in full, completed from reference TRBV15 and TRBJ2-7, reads DAMVIQNPRYQVTQFGKPVTLSCSQTLNHNVMYWYQQKSSQAPKLLFHYYDKDFNNEADTPDNFQSRRPNTSFCFLDIRSPGLGDTAMYLCATSRVEGGEISYEQYFGPGTRLTVT.

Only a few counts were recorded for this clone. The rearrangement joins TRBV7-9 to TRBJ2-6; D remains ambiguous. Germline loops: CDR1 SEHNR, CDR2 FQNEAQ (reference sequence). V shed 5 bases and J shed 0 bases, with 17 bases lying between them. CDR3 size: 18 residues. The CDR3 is CASSPRPVAASGANVLTF. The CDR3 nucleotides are TGTGCCAGCAGCCCTAGGCCGGTAGCTGCCTCTGGGGCCAACGTCCTGACTTTC.

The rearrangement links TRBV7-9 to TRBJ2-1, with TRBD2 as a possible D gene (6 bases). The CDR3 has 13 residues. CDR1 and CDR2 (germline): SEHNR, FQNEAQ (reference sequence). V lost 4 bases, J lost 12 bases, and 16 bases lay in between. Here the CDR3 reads CASSSNADYTQFF. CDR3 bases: TGTGCCAGCAGCTCAAACGCGGACTATACGCAGTTCTTC.

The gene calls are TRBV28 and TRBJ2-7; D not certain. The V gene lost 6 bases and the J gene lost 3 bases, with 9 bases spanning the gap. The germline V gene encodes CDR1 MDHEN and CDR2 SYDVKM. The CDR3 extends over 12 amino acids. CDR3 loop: CASSTLNYEQYF. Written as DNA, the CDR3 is TGTGCCAGCAGCACACTGAACTACGAGCAGTACTTC.

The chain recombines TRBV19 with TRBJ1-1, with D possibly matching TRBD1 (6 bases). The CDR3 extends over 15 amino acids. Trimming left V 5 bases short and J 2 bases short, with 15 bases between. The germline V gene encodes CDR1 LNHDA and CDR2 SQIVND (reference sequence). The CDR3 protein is CASSHLGGGNTEAFF. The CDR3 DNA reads TGTGCCAGTAGTCACTTAGGGGGGGGAAACACTGAAGCTTTCTTT. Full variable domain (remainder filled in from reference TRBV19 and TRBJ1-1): DGGITQSPKYLFRKEGQNVTLSCEQNLNHDAMYWYRQDPGQGLRLIYYSQIVNDFQKGDIAEGYSVSREKKESFPLTVTSAQKNPTAFYLCASSHLGGGNTEAFFGQGTRLTVV.

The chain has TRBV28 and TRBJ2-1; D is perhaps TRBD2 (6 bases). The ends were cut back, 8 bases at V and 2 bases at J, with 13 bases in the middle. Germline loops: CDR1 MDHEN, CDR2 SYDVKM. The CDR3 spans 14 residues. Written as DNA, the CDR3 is TGTGCCAGCGGAGGGACGGACCCCTACAATGAGCAGTTCTTC. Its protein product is CASGGTDPYNEQFF.

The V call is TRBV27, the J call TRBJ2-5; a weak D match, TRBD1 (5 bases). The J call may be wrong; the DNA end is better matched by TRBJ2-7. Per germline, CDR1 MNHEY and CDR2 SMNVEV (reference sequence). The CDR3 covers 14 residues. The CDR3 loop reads CASSFLRQPYEQYF. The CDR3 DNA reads TGTGCCAGCAGTTTCCTGCGACAGCCCTACGAGCAGTACTTC.